Shown below are 16 T cell receptor beta chains from a single sample sequenced in a study of control samples from healthy donors and cancer patients. TCRdb keeps only in-frame clones here, not all; method: immunoSEQ multiplex PCR. The sample carries about 28,000 clones, 91% recorded once. The sample was PBMCs. The receptor set was obtained from a man aged 50 to 60 with lung cancer.

The chain links TRBV6-6 to TRBJ2-3; TRBD1 might be the D (5 bases). The germline V gene encodes CDR1 MNHNY and CDR2 SVGAGI (reference sequence). V shed 5 bases and J shed 2 bases, with 11 bases lying between them. This CDR3 spans 14 amino acids. The CDR3 sequence: CASSRSGATDTQYF. The CDR3 DNA follows: TGTGCCAGCAGTCGTAGTGGGGCCACAGATACGCAGTATTTT.

This clone was counted a few times. The V call is TRBV21-1, the J call TRBJ1-4; the D call of TRBD1 is as the table states it, not checked on the DNA. TRBV21-1 is a known pseudogene. This CDR3 has 20 amino acids. The CDR3 DNA sequence: TGTGCCAGCAGCATCGATATACAGGGGGCGCGGCGAGAGACTAATGAAAAACTGTTTTTT. Protein sequence: CASSIDIQGARRETNEKLFF.

The V gene is TRBV6-1, the J gene TRBJ2-1; 9 positions match TRBD1. This CDR3 is built from 16 residues. J was trimmed by 7 bases and V by 2 bases; bases with no gene match: 9. Germline V CDR1 and CDR2: MNHNS, SASEGT. The CDR3 coding sequence is TGTGCCAGCAGTGAAATAACAGGGGGCGCCGGGAATGAGCAGTTCTTC. It codes for CASSEITGGAGNEQFF.

This rearrangement joins TRBV12-3 or TRBV12-4 to TRBJ2-6; D remains ambiguous. This CDR3 contains 13 residues. Trimming removed 9 bases from V and 0 bases from J, with 6 bases in between. For the CDR3, the DNA is TGTGCCAGTGGGATCTCTGGGGCCAACGTCCTGACTTTC. This translates into CASGISGANVLTF.

The CDR3 nucleotides are TGCGCCAGCAGCCAAGCCCGAACAAGCACAGATACGCAGTATTTT. Its protein is CASSQARTSTDTQYF. The chain has TRBV4-3 and TRBJ2-3, with D unresolved. Trimming removed 1 base from V and 0 bases from J, with 8 bases in between. This CDR3 contains 15 residues. The germline CDR1 and CDR2 sequences are LGHNA and YSLEER.

The CDR3 nucleotides are TGTGCCAGCAGTTTACTCGTAGCTAGCGGGGGTTTCACAGATACGCAGTATTTT. This sequence encodes CASSLLVASGGFTDTQYF. J is TRBJ2-3 and V is TRBV6-2 or TRBV6-3; 10 bases are shared with TRBD2. The CDR3 is made up of 18 amino acids. V lost 4 bases, J lost 2 bases, and 12 bases stayed unmatched. Per the germline V gene, CDR1 is MNHEY and CDR2 is SVGEGT.

The V and J genes are TRBV2 and TRBJ1-4; 11 bases align to TRBD1. Germline-derived CDR1 and CDR2 are SNHLY and FYNNEI. CDR3 size: 18 residues. The junction had 16 bases not matched to a gene; V was cut back by 8 bases and J by 5 bases. The CDR3 region is CASERVGDRGMKNEKLFF. The CDR3, as DNA: TGTGCCAGCGAAAGAGTGGGGGACAGGGGGATGAAAAATGAAAAACTGTTTTTT.

J is TRBJ2-2 and V is TRBV7-8; the match to TRBD1 covers 8 bases. This CDR3 is 16 amino acids long. J lost 1 base, V lost 1 base, and 2 bases had no gene match. The germline gives CDR1 SGHVS, CDR2 FQNEAQ. This CDR3 reads CASSLGGTGNTGELFF. In nucleotides, the CDR3 is TGTGCCAGCAGCTTAGGAGGGACAGGGAACACCGGGGAGCTGTTTTTT.

This clone was recorded once. The chain couples TRBV11-2 to TRBJ2-3; the match to TRBD2 covers 8 bases. In germline, CDR1 is SGHAT, CDR2 FQNNGV. V lost 4 bases to trimming and J lost 4 bases; unmatched junction nucleotides: 1. CDR3 length: 13 residues. CDR3 loop: CASSSGGADTQYF. CDR3 DNA sequence: TGTGCCAGCAGCTCGGGAGGGGCAGATACGCAGTATTTT.

This sequence joins TRBV6-1 and TRBJ1-2; 8 bases are a match to TRBD1. The CDR3 spans 16 residues. V lost 3 bases, J lost 3 bases, and 9 bases stayed unmatched. Germline-derived CDR1 and CDR2 are MNHNS and SASEGT. The CDR3 DNA sequence: TGTGCCAGCAGTGATCCGACGGACAGGGCTTACTATGGCTACACCTTC. Its protein product is CASSDPTDRAYYGYTF.

The rearrangement joins TRBV6-1 to TRBJ2-7; 7 nucleotides agree with TRBD2. The junction had 7 bases not matched to a gene; V was cut back by 0 bases and J by 2 bases. CDR1 MNHNS and CDR2 SASEGT come from the germline V gene. CDR3 length: 16 residues. CDR3 bases: TGTGCCAGCAGTGAAGCAGCTCGGGCGGGGGCCTACGAGCAGTACTTC. This gives the protein CASSEAARAGAYEQYF.

V gene TRBV9 combines with J gene TRBJ2-3; weak D call: TRBD1 (6 bases). Germline CDR1 is SGDLS and CDR2 is YYNGEE. CDR3 length equals 16 residues. V was cut by 0 bases and J by 5 bases, with 16 bases left in between. The CDR3 DNA reads TGTGCCAGCAGCGTAGGACAAGGGATACAGGGAGATACGCAGTATTTT. It yields the protein CASSVGQGIQGDTQYF.

CDR3 sequence (DNA): TGTGCCAGCGCAGGGGCCGAATCCTACGAGCAGTACTTC. Amino acids: CASAGAESYEQYF. The gene calls are TRBV19 and TRBJ2-7; tentatively, D is TRBD1 (6 bases). Germline assignment: CDR1 LNHDA and CDR2 SQIVND (reference sequence). Trimming shortened V by 9 bases and J by 1 base, and 13 bases separated the two germline ends. There are 13 residues in the CDR3.

This clone was observed a handful of times. The chain carries TRBV12-5 and TRBJ1-6; the D gene is possibly TRBD1 (6 bases). The CDR3 consists of 16 residues. Germline V gives CDR1 LGHNT, CDR2 FRNRAP. Trimming stripped 6 bases from V and 0 bases from J, with 12 bases between. CDR3 loop: CASGSTGSSYNSPLHF. The CDR3 region has the DNA TGTGCTAGTGGGTCAACAGGGAGCTCCTATAATTCACCCCTCCACTTT.

The V gene is TRBV11-3, the J gene TRBJ2-2; TRBD1 might be the D (5 bases). V shed 2 bases and J shed 7 bases, with 11 bases lying between them. The CDR3 consists of 14 residues. CDR1 is SGHNT, CDR2 YENEEA, per germline. Here the CDR3 reads CASSLFAGIGELFF. The CDR3 coding sequence is TGTGCCAGCAGCTTATTCGCAGGGATCGGGGAGCTGTTTTTT.

J is TRBJ2-6 and V is TRBV9, with D possibly being TRBD2 (5 bases). The CDR3 extends over 14 amino acids. Per germline, CDR1 SGDLS and CDR2 YYNGEE. V was pared by 3 bases and J by 1 base, with 5 bases between. Here the CDR3 reads CASSAGSGANVLTF. The CDR3 DNA is TGTGCCAGCAGCGCGGGATCTGGGGCCAACGTCCTGACTTTC.